These 27 T cell receptor beta chains share one sample of origin, sequenced in a study of T cells after yellow fever vaccination. TCRdb recomputed calls from the 5' RACE reads with MiXCR, one row per CDR3 protein. Found here are fewer than 350,000 distinct CDR3 sequences, about 4.5% of them singletons; the top ten hold approximately 19%. Sequenced here: PBMCs, sampled 15 days after the yellow fever booster vaccination. The receptors were sampled from a young man who received the YFV17D yellow fever vaccine.

Ten or more counts support this clonotype. The chain carries TRBV21-1 and TRBJ2-1; TRBD1, as called in the table, went unchecked against the DNA. TRBV21-1 is a recognized pseudogene. This CDR3 spans 15 amino acids. The CDR3 here is CASSKEQGNGNEQFF. The CDR3 nucleotides are TGTGCCAGCAGCAAAGAACAGGGGAATGGGAATGAGCAGTTCTTC.

The rearrangement uses TRBV4-1 and TRBJ2-7; D may be TRBD1 (6 bases). Per the germline V gene, CDR1 is MGHRA and CDR2 is YSYEKL. V was clipped by 1 base and J by 6 bases, with 19 bases between them. CDR3 length: 16 amino acids. The DNA for the CDR3 is TGCGCCAGCAGCCAAGTCTGGGGGCAGGGGCAGAGCGAGCAGTACTTC. This sequence encodes CASSQVWGQGQSEQYF.

The rearrangement uses TRBV5-1 and TRBJ2-3, with 8 positions matching TRBD2. J was trimmed by 5 bases and V by 4 bases; bases with no gene match: 12. Per the germline V gene, CDR1 is SGHRS and CDR2 is YFSETQ. The CDR3 is made up of 16 amino acids. The CDR3 sequence: CASSRTTSEGGDTQYF. Here the CDR3 DNA reads TGCGCCAGCAGCAGAACGACTAGCGAAGGGGGAGATACGCAGTATTTT.

This clonotype was seen ten or more times. The chain recombines TRBV7-2 with TRBJ2-3; TRBD2 matches 10 bases. This CDR3 is built from 16 residues. The germline V gene encodes CDR1 SGHTA and CDR2 FQGNSA. Germline trimming cut 5 bases from V and 5 bases from J; bases unmatched to any gene: 10. The CDR3 region has the DNA TGTGCCAGCAGCCCTACAAGCGGGGGGGCCGTAGATACGCAGTATTTT. As protein: CASSPTSGGAVDTQYF.

The table lists this clonotype with a few counts. V gene TRBV18 combines with J gene TRBJ1-6, with D possibly matching TRBD1 (6 bases). The CDR3 is 14 amino acids. V was cut by 3 bases and J by 8 bases, with 11 bases left in between. Germline values: CDR1 KGHSH, CDR2 LQKENI. The CDR3, as DNA: TGTGCCAGCTCACCGGGGGGCAATGATTCACCCCTCCACTTT. Protein product: CASSPGGNDSPLHF. Using reference TRBV18 and TRBJ1-6 for the parts outside the CDR3, the full variable domain is NAGVMQNPRHLVRRRGQEARLRCSPMKGHSHVYWYRQLPEEGLKFMVYLQKENIIDESGMPKERFSAEFPKEGPSILRIQQVVRGDSAAYFCASSPGGNDSPLHFGNGTRLTVT.

This clonotype was seen a handful of times. This sequence joins TRBV5-6 and TRBJ2-1; 8 bases are shared with TRBD2. CDR3 length equals 16 residues. Germline CDR1 SGHDT, CDR2 YYEEEE. After removal of 0 bases from V and 9 bases from J, the junction contained 11 bases not matched to a gene. In nucleotides, the CDR3 is TGTGCCAGCAGCTTGGGGGCCGGGGGGGCCAGAATTGAGCAGTTCTTC. It yields the protein CASSLGAGGARIEQFF. The variable domain in full, with the rest retrieved from reference TRBV5-6 and TRBJ2-1, is DAGVTQSPTHLIKTRGQQVTLRCSPKSGHDTVSWYQQALGQGPQFIFQYYEEEERQRGNFPDRFSGHQFPNYSSELNVNALLLGDSALYLCASSLGAGGARIEQFFGPGTRLTVL.

The sample holds a few counts of this clonotype. The gene calls are TRBV30 and TRBJ2-5; D may be TRBD2 (6 bases). Trimming stripped 3 bases from V and 4 bases from J, with 18 bases between. The length of the CDR3 is 15 residues. Per the germline V gene, CDR1 is GTSNPN and CDR2 is SVGIG (reference sequence). The CDR3 here is CAWSVAAEGRETQYF. CDR3 nucleotide sequence: TGTGCCTGGAGCGTAGCCGCGGAGGGAAGAGAGACCCAGTACTTC.

This clonotype was detected many times. V gene TRBV6-5 combines with J gene TRBJ2-7; D ambiguous. Per the germline V gene, CDR1 is MNHEY and CDR2 is SVGAGI. V lost 4 bases and J 6 bases, leaving 13 bases between the germline ends. The CDR3 runs to 13 residues. The CDR3 DNA follows: TGTGCCAGCAGTTCCTTTCCCCGCAGCGAGCAGTACGTC. As protein: CASSSFPRSEQYV.

This clonotype was counted a few times. The chain employs TRBV2 and TRBJ1-1; D not resolved. V lost 4 bases and J lost 11, with 14 bases in between. This CDR3 is built from 12 residues. CDR1 and CDR2 from the germline V gene are SNHLY and FYNNEI. CDR3 region: CASSVQPGEAFF. The CDR3 nucleotides are TGTGCCAGCAGTGTGCAGCCCGGCGAGGCTTTCTTT.

This clonotype was seen more than once but under ten times. The V and J genes are TRBV7-2 and TRBJ1-1, with a tentative D call TRBD1 (6 bases). The CDR3 sequence is 14 residues long. From germline, CDR1 is SGHTA and CDR2 FQGNSA. V gave up 4 bases and J gave up 5 bases, with 14 bases separating them. In nucleotides, the CDR3 is TGTGCCAGCAGCTCGAAGAGGGGGGGGACTGAAGCTTTCTTT. Translated: CASSSKRGGTEAFF. Complete variable domain (other parts from reference TRBV7-2 and TRBJ1-1): GAGVSQSPSNKVTEKGKDVELRCDPISGHTALYWYRQSLGQGLEFLIYFQGNSAPDKSGLPSDRFSAERTGGSVSTLTIQRTQQEDSAVYLCASSSKRGGTEAFFGQGTRLTVV.

This clonotype was detected ten times or more. A read error may account for a junction end that differs from germline. The J gene is TRBJ2-1, the V gene TRBV7-7, with D perhaps TRBD1 (6 bases). The CDR3 runs 14 residues. Germline CDR1 and CDR2: SSHAT and FNYEAQ (reference sequence). CDR3 DNA sequence: TGTGCTAGCAGCCGGACAGCTTCCTACAATGAGCAGTTCTTC. Translating it yields CASSRTASYNEQFF.

This clonotype was picked up many times. The CDR3 DNA sequence: TGCGCCAGCAGCCAGGCCCAAGGAGAGACCCAGTACTTC. It yields the protein CASSQAQGETQYF. The chain links TRBV4-3 to TRBJ2-5, with no clear D. CDR1 LGHNA and CDR2 YSLEER come from the germline V gene. Between the trimmed V and J ends, which lost 3 bases and 4 bases, there was a span of 9 bases. The CDR3 sequence is 13 residues long.

This clonotype came up many times. The chain recombines TRBV5-1 with TRBJ2-5; no firm D call. The V gene's germline CDR1 is SGHRS and CDR2 YFSETQ. The CDR3 runs 13 residues. Trimming took 1 base from V and 5 from J, leaving 9 bases between them. The CDR3 protein is CASSLYPGETQYF. CDR3 DNA sequence: TGCGCCAGCAGCTTGTACCCCGGGGAGACCCAGTACTTC.

This clonotype appeared many times. The chain uses TRBV6-2 or TRBV6-3 and TRBJ1-5; D remains unclear. Germline-derived CDR1 and CDR2 are MNHEY and SVGEGT. Trimming shortened V by 5 bases and J by 2 bases, and 13 bases separated the two germline ends. The CDR3 runs 15 residues. The CDR3 here is CASSGRPDGNQPQHF. CDR3 nucleotides: TGTGCCAGCAGTGGCCGACCGGACGGCAATCAGCCCCAGCATTTT.

The gene calls are TRBV7-2 and TRBJ2-1; D might be TRBD1 or TRBD2, each matching 6 bases. The germline CDR1 and CDR2 sequences are SGHTA and FQGNSA. Trimming took 0 bases from V and 0 from J, leaving 12 bases between them. The CDR3 consists of 17 residues. CDR3 nucleotides: TGTGCCAGCAGCTTAGCCGGGGGCTATAACTCCTACAATGAGCAGTTCTTC. It encodes CASSLAGGYNSYNEQFF.

This chain joins TRBV19 and TRBJ2-1, with TRBD2 matching over 8 bases. CDR1 is LNHDA, CDR2 SQIVND, per germline (reference sequence). Trimming removed 3 bases from V and 7 bases from J; junction bases left unmatched: 8. The length of the CDR3 is 15 residues. Here the CDR3 reads CASSIPASGQNEQFF. The CDR3 coding sequence is TGTGCCAGTAGTATCCCGGCTAGCGGGCAAAATGAGCAGTTCTTC.

This clonotype was detected a few times. J is TRBJ1-1 and V is TRBV5-1, with D perhaps TRBD1 (6 bases). Germline V gene data show CDR1 as SGHRS and CDR2 as YFSETQ. The V and J ends lost 3 bases and 2 bases respectively, with 14 bases between them. The CDR3 is 15 residues long. The chain's CDR3 is CASSSGALANTEAFF. CDR3 coding DNA: TGCGCCAGCAGCTCAGGGGCCTTGGCCAACACTGAAGCTTTCTTT.

This chain uses TRBV7-9 with TRBJ2-5; D is possibly TRBD1 (5 bases). Trimming pared 3 bases from V and 3 bases from J, leaving 8 bases between. From germline, CDR1 is SEHNR and CDR2 FQNEAQ (reference sequence). The CDR3 is 13 residues long. CDR3 sequence reads: CASSFAGKETQYF. CDR3 DNA sequence: TGTGCCAGCAGCTTCGCAGGGAAAGAGACCCAGTACTTC.

This clonotype came up many times. The rearrangement links TRBV20-1 to TRBJ1-3; 8 bases align to TRBD1. The germline CDR1 and CDR2 sequences are DFQATT and SNEGSKA (reference sequence). This CDR3 spans 13 amino acids. J gave up 3 bases and V 2 bases, and 0 bases lay outside the gene matches. CDR3 in amino acids: CSARTGGGNTIYF. For the CDR3, the DNA is TGCAGTGCTAGAACAGGGGGTGGAAACACCATATATTTT.

This clonotype was recorded many times. The chain carries TRBV5-1 and TRBJ1-1; 7 nucleotides agree with TRBD1. Germline V CDR1 and CDR2: SGHRS, YFSETQ. The junction had 6 bases not matched to a gene; V was cut back by 0 bases and J by 4 bases. The CDR3 consists of 15 residues. CDR3 in amino acids: CASSLGDRIPTEAFF. The CDR3, as DNA: TGCGCCAGCAGCTTGGGGGACAGAATCCCCACTGAAGCTTTCTTT.

This clonotype has just a few counts. The rearrangement uses TRBV6-2 or TRBV6-3 and TRBJ1-2; D call uncertain. V shed 5 bases and J shed 2 bases, with 9 bases lying between them. The CDR3 spans 13 residues. CDR1 MNHEY and CDR2 SVGEGT come from the germline V gene. The CDR3 DNA reads TGTGCCAGCAGTCGCCGGGCCAACTATGGCTACACCTTC. Translated, it gives CASSRRANYGYTF.

This clonotype has ten or more counts. The V gene is TRBV6-2 or TRBV6-3, the J gene TRBJ1-1; D may be TRBD1 (5 bases). This CDR3 comprises 13 residues. Per germline, CDR1 MNHEY and CDR2 SVGEGT. The V gene lost 8 bases and the J gene lost 6 bases, with 16 bases spanning the gap. In DNA form, the CDR3 reads TGTGCCAGCCATTCCGACTGGGGGGCTGAAGCTTTCTTT. It encodes CASHSDWGAEAFF.

This clonotype was found a few times. The chain links TRBV9 to TRBJ2-5, with 8 bases matching TRBD2. Unmatched junction bases numbered 8, after V lost 2 bases and J lost 2 bases. CDR3 length equals 16 residues. Germline V gene data show CDR1 as SGDLS and CDR2 as YYNGEE. CDR3 nucleotide sequence: TGTGCCAGCAGCGTGAGCGGGGGCCTAACACAAGAGACCCAGTACTTC. Translated: CASSVSGGLTQETQYF.

In its sample, this clonotype was seen many times. The chain has TRBV4-3 and TRBJ2-2; no reliable D call. The germline V and J ends were trimmed by 0 bases and 6 bases, with 11 bases remaining between them. CDR1 LGHNA and CDR2 YSLEER come from the germline V gene. The CDR3 runs to 15 residues. The CDR3: CASSQDLEFSGELFF. CDR3 bases: TGCGCCAGCAGCCAAGATCTGGAGTTTTCCGGGGAGCTGTTTTTT.

This clonotype was seen a few times. V and J are TRBV20-1 and TRBJ1-2, with 7 positions matching TRBD1. Germline CDR1 and CDR2: DFQATT and SNEGSKA (reference sequence). V lost 6 bases and J lost 6; bases outside the gene matches: 16. The CDR3 has 15 amino acids. For the CDR3, the DNA is TGCAGTGCACTGGGACAGAACACCTTAACGGATGGCTACACCTTC. As protein: CSALGQNTLTDGYTF.

The chain uses TRBV11-2 and TRBJ1-1; D remains ambiguous. This CDR3 contains 12 residues. In germline, CDR1 is SGHAT, CDR2 FQNNGV. The germline V and J ends were trimmed by 2 bases and 7 bases, with 8 bases remaining between them. The DNA for the CDR3 is TGTGCCAGCAGCTTACCGGGCCTTGAAGCTTTCTTT. Translated, it gives CASSLPGLEAFF.

The V call is TRBV19, the J call TRBJ2-5, with 7 bases identical to TRBD1. The germline V gene has CDR1 LNHDA and CDR2 SQIVND (reference sequence). Losses at the gene ends were 4 bases for V and 4 bases for J; bases not matched to a gene: 6. The CDR3 sequence is 14 residues long. Here the CDR3 DNA reads TGTGCCAGTAGTAAGGTCGGACAGGCAGAGACCCAGTACTTC. It is translated as CASSKVGQAETQYF.